The 3 T cell receptor beta chains below all came from one sample that was sequenced in a study of T cell responses to AZD1222 COVID-19 vaccine. This table comes from immunoSEQ multiplex PCR, and its TCRdb copy is limited to in-frame clones, with some not included. The top ten hold less than 1.2% of the sample, which has over 150,000 clones, roughly 92% seen once. The sample in question was peripheral blood, obtained 28 days after the second AZD1222 dose. Every receptor here comes from an adult who received the AZD1222 COVID-19 vaccine.

The V call is TRBV3-1 (or the pseudogene TRBV3-2), the J call TRBJ2-3; 13 bases are shared with TRBD2. Trimming cost V 4 bases and J 7 bases; bases outside gene matches: 8. Per the germline V gene, CDR1 is LGHDT and CDR2 is YNNKEL (reference sequence). The CDR3 loop spans 16 amino acids. CDR3 loop: CASSLTSGGEMNTQYF. In DNA, the CDR3 is TGTGCCAGCAGCCTCACTAGCGGGGGGGAGATGAATACGCAGTATTTT.

The chain combines TRBV5-4 with TRBJ2-6; D is possibly TRBD1 (6 bases). Trimming removed 5 bases from V and 2 bases from J, with 8 bases in between. CDR3 length: 14 residues. Germline V lookup: CDR1 SGHNT, CDR2 YYREEE (reference sequence). This CDR3 reads CASRGGTGANVLTF. CDR3 in DNA: TGTGCCAGCAGAGGGGGTACTGGGGCCAACGTCCTGACTTTC.

This clone was seen a single time. The rearrangement links TRBV28 to TRBJ1-1; 7 bases agree with TRBD1. Losses at the gene ends were 6 bases for V and 4 bases for J; bases not matched to a gene: 14. Germline V CDR1 and CDR2: MDHEN, SYDVKM. The CDR3 spans 16 residues. The CDR3 is CASRMRQGDKVTEAFF. CDR3 bases: TGTGCCAGCAGGATGAGGCAGGGGGATAAGGTCACTGAAGCTTTCTTT.